Following are 28 T cell receptor beta chains from one sample sequenced in a study of OX40 agonist ivuxolimab in advanced cancers. Measured with immunoSEQ multiplex PCR; TCRdb has only the in-frame clones, and not every one. Of fewer than 75,000 clones in the sample, more than 75% were seen once. Sample: CD4+ or CD8+ T cells sorted from blood, taken in a trial of the OX40 agonist ivuxolimab. These receptors all come from an adult with an advanced solid tumor such as melanoma, head and neck, liver or kidney cancer.

The rearrangement uses TRBV30 and TRBJ1-2; perhaps TRBD1 as D (5 bases). Germline CDR1 GTSNPN, CDR2 SVGIG (reference sequence). The CDR3 runs 14 residues. The V end was cut by 0 bases, the J end by 2 bases, with 10 bases between. In DNA, the CDR3 is TGTGCCTGGAGTGTCCCCAGGGTAAACTATGGCTACACCTTC. It specifies CAWSVPRVNYGYTF.

The rearrangement links TRBV19 to TRBJ2-5, with TRBD2 matching 14 bases. V shed 10 bases and J 4 bases; nucleotides not matched to a gene: 14. This CDR3 contains 17 residues. The germline V gene has CDR1 LNHDA and CDR2 SQIVND (reference sequence). CDR3 DNA sequence: TGTGCCACCTCAGGCCCTTCCGGGACTAGCGGGAGAGAGACCCAGTACTTC. It specifies CATSGPSGTSGRETQYF. The full variable domain, in which reference TRBV19 and TRBJ2-5 provide the parts outside the CDR3, is DGGITQSPKYLFRKEGQNVTLSCEQNLNHDAMYWYRQDPGQGLRLIYYSQIVNDFQKGDIAEGYSVSREKKESFPLTVTSAQKNPTAFYLCATSGPSGTSGRETQYFGPGTRLLVL.

This clone has a handful of counts. Within the sample, other DNA sequences also encode this same CDR3. The chain couples TRBV5-1 to TRBJ1-5; D may be TRBD1 (5 bases). CDR3 size: 14 residues. Germline values: CDR1 SGHRS, CDR2 YFSETQ. V lost 4 bases, J lost 3 bases, and 11 bases lay in between. The CDR3, as DNA: TGCGCCAGCAGCCTAGACAGCTCCAATCAGCCCCAGCATTTT. Translation gives CASSLDSSNQPQHF.

The chain employs TRBV7-9 and TRBJ1-3, with TRBD1 as a possible D gene (6 bases). CDR1 is SEHNR, CDR2 FQNEAQ, per germline (reference sequence). V lost 8 bases and J lost 4, with 12 bases in between. CDR3 length: 13 amino acids. CDR3 protein: CASQQGVGNTIYF. The CDR3 region has the DNA TGTGCCAGCCAACAGGGCGTGGGAAACACCATATATTTT.

J is TRBJ2-6 and V is TRBV7-3, with TRBD1 as a possible D gene (5 bases). The germline V gene encodes CDR1 SGHTA and CDR2 FQGTGA. The CDR3 length is 13 residues. V gave up 8 bases and J gave up 2 bases, with 7 bases separating them. The CDR3 bases are TGTGCCAGCCAGGGCCCTGGGGCCAACGTCCTGACTTTC. Protein: CASQGPGANVLTF.

This chain joins TRBV20-1 and TRBJ2-7; tentatively, D is TRBD2 (5 bases). The CDR3 is 11 amino acids. Looked up from germline, CDR1 is DFQATT and CDR2 is SNEGSKA (reference sequence). The CDR3 coding sequence is TGCAGCCAACTAGTCGGCTACGAGCAGTACTTC. It translates to CSQLVGYEQYF.

The V and J genes are TRBV28 and TRBJ1-4, with no clear D. Deletions cut 5 bases from V and 0 bases from J, with 10 bases between. The CDR3 sequence is 15 residues long. Germline values: CDR1 MDHEN, CDR2 SYDVKM. DNA of the CDR3: TGTGCCAGCAGTCCCTGGACCGCAACTAATGAAAAACTGTTTTTT. This gives the protein CASSPWTATNEKLFF.

The genes are TRBV7-9 and TRBJ1-5; D remains unclear. Trimming left V 1 base short and J 3 bases short, with 10 bases between. The CDR3 spans 15 residues. CDR1 and CDR2 (germline): SEHNR, FQNEAQ (reference sequence). Written as DNA, the CDR3 is TGTGCCAGCAGCTTAGATGGACGAGACAATCAGCCCCAGCATTTT. It codes for CASSLDGRDNQPQHF.

The chain links TRBV11-2 to TRBJ1-5; D uncertain. Germline-derived CDR1 and CDR2 are SGHAT and FQNNGV. The CDR3 is 13 amino acids. V dropped 2 bases and J dropped 6 bases, with 8 bases sitting between them. CDR3 in amino acids: CASSLTSAQPQHF. DNA for the CDR3: TGTGCCAGCAGCTTAACTTCCGCTCAGCCCCAGCATTTT.

The chain employs TRBV19 and TRBJ2-4; 7 bases agree with TRBD2. This CDR3 comprises 15 residues. The germline V gene encodes CDR1 LNHDA and CDR2 SQIVND (reference sequence). The V and J ends lost 3 bases and 0 bases, in that order; junction bases with no gene match: 2. CDR3 sequence: CASSIPGGAKNIQYF. CDR3 nucleotides: TGTGCCAGTAGTATCCCGGGGGGAGCCAAAAACATTCAGTACTTC.

The chain has TRBV21-1 and TRBJ2-7; the D segment call TRBD1 is taken from the table without a DNA check. TRBV21-1 is a pseudogene segment. The CDR3 consists of 16 residues. For the CDR3, the DNA is TGTGCCAGCAGCAAATTAGAGGGGACAATCTCCTACGAGCAGTACTTC. Translating it yields CASSKLEGTISYEQYF.

This chain uses TRBV9 with TRBJ1-3; D remains unclear. This CDR3 has 15 residues. The V end lost 0 bases, the J end lost 7 bases, and 14 bases lay between the germline ends. Germline CDR1 SGDLS, CDR2 YYNGEE. In DNA form, the CDR3 reads TGTGCCAGCAGCGTAGGAGTGGGGTTCGGGAACACCATATATTTT. Translated: CASSVGVGFGNTIYF.

The V and J genes are TRBV28 and TRBJ1-1; D unresolved. V lost 5 bases and J lost 8, with 12 bases in between. The CDR3 length is 12 residues. Germline V gene data show CDR1 as MDHEN and CDR2 as SYDVKM. DNA for the CDR3: TGTGCCAGCAGTAGGAAGTCCAGGGAAGCTTTCTTT. Its translation is CASSRKSREAFF.

The chain carries TRBV16 and TRBJ2-1; a possible D gene is TRBD1 (6 bases). Trimming removed 3 bases from V and 4 bases from J, with 13 bases in between. Germline V gene sequence: CDR1 KGHSY, CDR2 FQNENV. The CDR3 covers 15 residues. The CDR3 reads CASSQGQGRYNEQFF. CDR3 DNA: TGTGCCAGCAGCCAGGGACAAGGAAGGTACAATGAGCAGTTCTTC.

The V gene is TRBV7-2, the J gene TRBJ2-3; no definite D call. The germline CDR1 and CDR2 sequences are SGHTA and FQGNSA. The CDR3 is 11 residues long. V dropped 7 bases and J dropped 2 bases, with 4 bases sitting between them. The CDR3 DNA is TGTGCCAGCATCCTCACAGATACGCAGTATTTT. Amino acid sequence: CASILTDTQYF.

This clone was found once. The rearrangement links TRBV30 to TRBJ2-1, with 8 bases lining up with TRBD1. J gave up 6 bases and V 4 bases, and 8 bases lay outside the gene matches. The V gene's germline CDR1 is GTSNPN and CDR2 SVGIG (reference sequence). The CDR3 loop spans 14 amino acids. CDR3 DNA: TGTGCCTGGATTAGCAGGGGGCGTTTCAATGAGCAGTTCTTC. The encoded protein is CAWISRGRFNEQFF. Based on the CDR3 plus reference TRBV30 and TRBJ2-1, the full variable domain is SQTIHQWPATLVQPVGSPLSLECTVEGTSNPNLYWYRQAAGRGLQLLFYSVGIGQISSEVPQNLSASRPQDRQFILSSKKLLLSDSGFYLCAWISRGRFNEQFFGPGTRLTVL.

The rearrangement links TRBV5-1 to TRBJ1-6, with D perhaps TRBD1 (5 bases). V dropped 1 base and J dropped 7 bases, with 9 bases sitting between them. The CDR3 is made up of 14 amino acids. Germline V gene data show CDR1 as SGHRS and CDR2 as YFSETQ. The CDR3 DNA reads TGCGCCAGCAGCTTGCAGGGCCTAAATTCACCCCTCCACTTT. Translation: CASSLQGLNSPLHF.

The chain uses TRBV7-2 and TRBJ2-1; D perhaps matches TRBD2 (5 bases). The V gene's germline CDR1 is SGHTA and CDR2 FQGNSA. V dropped 3 bases and J dropped 7 bases, with 13 bases sitting between them. This CDR3 spans 14 amino acids. The CDR3 DNA reads as TGTGCCAGCAGCTTTTGGGTTCGGAGGAATGAGCAGTTCTTC. Its translation is CASSFWVRRNEQFF.

This clone appeared once. The chain recombines TRBV2 with TRBJ2-1; D may be TRBD1 (6 bases). The CDR3 covers 12 residues. V lost 6 bases and J lost 9, with 12 bases in between. CDR1 and CDR2 from the germline V gene are SNHLY and FYNNEI. The CDR3 DNA sequence: TGTGCCAGCAGGGAGGACAGCTCTGAGCAGTTCTTC. Translation: CASREDSSEQFF.

The chain combines TRBV13 with TRBJ2-1, with 8 bases that match TRBD2. The ends lost 5 bases at V and 7 bases at J; junction bases unmatched: 13. Germline CDR1 reads PRHDT; CDR2 reads FYEKMQ (reference sequence). This CDR3 has 16 amino acids. DNA of the CDR3: TGTGCCAGCAGCCCTCGACGGAGCGGGAGAATAAATGAGCAGTTCTTC. This translates into CASSPRRSGRINEQFF.

The V gene is TRBV5-1, the J gene TRBJ2-5; TRBD1 matches 10 bases. This CDR3 has 16 residues. CDR1 SGHRS and CDR2 YFSETQ come from the germline V gene. V lost 4 bases and J lost 2; bases outside the gene matches: 8. CDR3 amino acids: CASSVTGGNIQETQYF. The CDR3 nucleotides are TGCGCCAGCAGCGTGACAGGGGGCAACATACAAGAGACCCAGTACTTC.

J is TRBJ1-1 and V is TRBV10-3; D not resolved. Trimming cost V 2 bases and J 11 bases, with 15 bases left between them. The CDR3 runs 13 residues. Germline loops: CDR1 ENHRY, CDR2 SYGVKD. As DNA, the CDR3 is TGTGCCATCAGTGAGACCCCCAATCGGTCCGCTTTCTTT. Translating it yields CAISETPNRSAFF.

This clone showed up just once. The chain links TRBV28 to TRBJ1-2; 7 nucleotides line up with TRBD1. Germline V gives CDR1 MDHEN, CDR2 SYDVKM. The CDR3 loop spans 14 amino acids. The V and J ends lost 6 bases and 2 bases, in that order; junction bases with no gene match: 6. This CDR3 is CASRTGTENYGYTF. As DNA, the CDR3 is TGTGCCAGCAGGACCGGGACAGAGAACTATGGCTACACCTTC.

The chain couples TRBV19 to TRBJ2-2, with D unclear. The V gene's germline CDR1 is LNHDA and CDR2 SQIVND (reference sequence). V lost 6 bases, J lost 5 bases, and 10 bases lay in between. This CDR3 has 13 residues. The CDR3 reads CASSQIATGELFF. CDR3 nucleotides: TGTGCCAGTAGCCAGATCGCAACCGGGGAGCTGTTTTTT. Full variable domain (outside the CDR3, taken from reference TRBV19 and TRBJ2-2): DGGITQSPKYLFRKEGQNVTLSCEQNLNHDAMYWYRQDPGQGLRLIYYSQIVNDFQKGDIAEGYSVSREKKESFPLTVTSAQKNPTAFYLCASSQIATGELFFGEGSRLTVL.

The rearrangement links TRBV5-1 to TRBJ2-5; possible D gene TRBD1, 6 bases. Trimming pared 2 bases from V and 1 base from J, leaving 9 bases between. This CDR3 contains 14 residues. Germline CDR1 and CDR2: SGHRS and YFSETQ. The CDR3 protein is CASSLDRFQETQYF. The CDR3 bases are TGCGCCAGCAGCTTAGACAGGTTCCAAGAGACCCAGTACTTC.

The V and J genes are TRBV10-3 and TRBJ2-1, with 7 bases aligning to TRBD2. V trimming: 2 bases; J trimming: 7 bases; junction bases outside the gene matches: 2. The germline gives CDR1 ENHRY, CDR2 SYGVKD. This CDR3 contains 13 residues. DNA for the CDR3: TGTGCCATCAGTGAGGGGAGGGATAATGAGCAGTTCTTC. It specifies CAISEGRDNEQFF.

This chain uses TRBV5-1 with TRBJ1-4; D gene uncertain. The germline CDR1 and CDR2 sequences are SGHRS and YFSETQ. V lost 8 bases to trimming and J lost 0 bases, with 8 bases between them. This CDR3 has 13 amino acids. The CDR3 protein is CASRDPTNEKLFF. CDR3 in DNA: TGCGCCAGTAGAGACCCAACTAATGAAAAACTGTTTTTT.

The CDR3 spells CASSLNEGVPYEQYF. Written as DNA, the CDR3 is TGTGCCAGCAGCTTAAACGAGGGGGTCCCCTACGAGCAGTACTTC. The chain is built from TRBV11-2 and TRBJ2-7; TRBD1 is a possible D gene (6 bases). The V end lost 2 bases, the J end lost 2 bases, and 13 bases lay between the germline ends. The CDR3 sequence is 15 residues long. Germline CDR1 and CDR2: SGHAT and FQNNGV.